This T cell receptor (beta chain) originates from a study of CD8+ T cells in alopecia areata. The treatment: oral pan-JAK inhibitor, 5-10 mg twice daily. cDNA prepared by RNA extraction and subsequent reverse transcription served as the template for sequencing. The method was immunoSEQ multiplex PCR; TCRdb's version includes in-frame clones alone and lacks a portion of them. The sample holds about 180,000 clones, 53% seen once. Trimming pared 3 bases from V and 8 bases from J, leaving 13 bases between. The CDR3 length is 13 residues. Germline assignment: CDR1 LGHNA and CDR2 YNFKEQ. The sample holds a few counts of this clone.

V and J are TRBV4-2 and TRBJ1-2; no clear D gene. The sample consisted of CD8+ T cells sorted from blood, taken at week 24, from a patient treated with tofacitinib. The source of this sequence is a human donor with alopecia areata. As DNA, the CDR3 is TGTGCCAGCAGCCAGGACGAAGCTTGGGGCTACACCTTC. Protein sequence: CASSQDEAWGYTF.